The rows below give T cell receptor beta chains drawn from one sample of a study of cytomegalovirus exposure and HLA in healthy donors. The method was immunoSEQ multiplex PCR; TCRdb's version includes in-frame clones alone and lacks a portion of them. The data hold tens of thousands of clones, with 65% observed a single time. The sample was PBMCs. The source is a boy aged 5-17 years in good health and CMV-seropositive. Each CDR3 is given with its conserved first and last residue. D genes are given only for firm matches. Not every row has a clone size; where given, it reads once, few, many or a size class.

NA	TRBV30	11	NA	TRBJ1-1	CAWKSNTEAFF	TGTGCCTGGAAATCAAACACTGAAGCTTTCTTT
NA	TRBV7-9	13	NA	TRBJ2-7	CASSLFQGNEQYF	TGTGCCAGCAGCTTGTTCCAGGGTAACGAGCAGTACTTC
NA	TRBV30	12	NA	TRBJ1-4	CAWSVRGEKLFF	TGTGCCTGGAGTGTACGCGGTGAAAAACTGTTTTTT
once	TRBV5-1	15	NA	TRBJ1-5	CASGRDKQSNQPQHF	TGCGCCAGCGGGAGGGACAAGCAATCCAATCAGCCCCAGCATTTT
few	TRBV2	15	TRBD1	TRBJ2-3	CASSEPGQGADTQYF	TGTGCCAGCAGTGAACCCGGACAGGGAGCAGATACGCAGTATTTT
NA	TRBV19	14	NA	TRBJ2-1	CASSILVFEDEQFF	TGTGCCAGTAGTATCTTAGTTTTTGAGGATGAGCAGTTCTTC
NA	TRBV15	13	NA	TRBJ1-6	CATSLQYNSPLHF	TGTGCCACCAGCCTACAGTATAATTCACCCCTCCACTTT
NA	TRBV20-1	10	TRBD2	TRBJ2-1	CSAILAAQFF	TGCAGTGCTATACTAGCGGCGCAGTTCTTC
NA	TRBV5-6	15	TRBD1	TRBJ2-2	CASSLDRGRPGELFF	TGTGCCAGCAGCCTAGACAGGGGGCGTCCCGGGGAGCTGTTTTTT
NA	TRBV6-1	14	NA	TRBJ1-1	CASSVEPDNTEAFF	TGTGCCAGCAGTGTGGAGCCTGATAACACTGAAGCTTTCTTT
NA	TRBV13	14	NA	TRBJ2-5	CASSRGGEGETQYF	TGTGCCAGCAGCCGGGGCGGGGAAGGGGAGACCCAGTACTTC
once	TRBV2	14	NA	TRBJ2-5	CASSKNHGGETQYF	TGTGCCAGCAGTAAGAATCATGGAGGAGAGACCCAGTACTTC
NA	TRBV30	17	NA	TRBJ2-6	CAWSLTQGHSGANVLTF	TGTGCCTGGAGTTTAACCCAGGGACACTCTGGGGCCAACGTCCTGACTTTC
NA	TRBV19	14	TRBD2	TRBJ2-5	CASSIHGREETQYF	TGTGCCAGTAGTATCCACGGGAGGGAAGAGACCCAGTACTTC
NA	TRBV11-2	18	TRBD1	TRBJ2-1	CASSLTRHRDRPYNEQFF	TGTGCCAGCAGCTTAACCAGACACCGGGACAGGCCCTACAATGAGCAGTTCTTC
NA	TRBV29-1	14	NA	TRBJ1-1	CSVEGRRGNTEAFF	TGCAGCGTTGAAGGGCGACGGGGGAACACTGAAGCTTTCTTT
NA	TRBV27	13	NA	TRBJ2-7	CASSSTSFYEQYF	TGTGCCAGCAGTTCCACTAGTTTCTACGAGCAGTACTTC
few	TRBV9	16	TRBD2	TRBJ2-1	CASSGQPSGEYNEQFF	TGTGCCAGCAGCGGGCAACCTAGCGGGGAATACAATGAGCAGTTCTTC
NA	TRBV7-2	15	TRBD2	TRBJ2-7	CASSGASGRLYEQYF	TGTGCCAGCAGCGGGGCTAGCGGGAGGCTGTACGAGCAGTACTTC
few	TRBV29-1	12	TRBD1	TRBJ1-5	CSAGTDDQPQHF	TGCAGCGCGGGGACAGACGATCAGCCCCAGCATTTT
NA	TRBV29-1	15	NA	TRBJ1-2	CSGAWSAGMGYGYTF	TGCAGCGGGGCGTGGTCTGCAGGGATGGGCTATGGCTACACCTTC
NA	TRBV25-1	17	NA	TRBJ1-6	CASSEGGFLSYNSPLNF	TGTGCCAGCAGTGAAGGAGGCTTTCTCTCCTATAATTCACCCCTCAACTTT
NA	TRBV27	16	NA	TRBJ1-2	CASSLTGSVANYGYTF	TGTGCCAGCAGTTTGACAGGTTCCGTAGCTAACTATGGCTACACCTTC
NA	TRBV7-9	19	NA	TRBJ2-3	CASSHRPISSGPDGSSQYF	TGTGCCAGCAGCCATCGTCCCATAAGTAGCGGACCGGATGGGAGTTCGCAGTATTTT
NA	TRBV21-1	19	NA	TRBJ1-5	CASSRPGTGTSHSNQPQHF	TGTGCCAGCAGCCGACCCGGGACAGGGACCTCCCATAGCAATCAGCCCCAGCATTTT
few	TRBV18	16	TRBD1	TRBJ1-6	CASSPTGPRIQGGLHF	TGTGCCAGCTCGCCAACCGGGCCCAGGATCCAGGGGGGCCTCCACTTT
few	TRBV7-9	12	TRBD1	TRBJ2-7	CASSPRTGTKYF	TGTGCCAGCAGCCCGAGGACAGGCACGAAGTACTTC
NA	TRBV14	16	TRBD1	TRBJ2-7	CASSQEGRGLLNEQYF	TGTGCCAGCAGCCAAGAAGGCAGGGGGCTATTGAACGAGCAGTACTTC
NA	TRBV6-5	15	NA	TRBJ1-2	CASSYRDPGQRGYTF	TGTGCCAGCAGTTACCGGGACCCAGGACAGCGCGGCTACACCTTC
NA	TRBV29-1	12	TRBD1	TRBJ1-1	CSAGQGSTEAFF	TGCAGCGCCGGACAGGGGAGCACTGAAGCTTTCTTT
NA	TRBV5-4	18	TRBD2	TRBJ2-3	CASSLRLAGGSSTDTQYF	TGTGCCAGCAGCCTGAGACTAGCGGGGGGTTCTAGCACAGATACGCAGTATTTT
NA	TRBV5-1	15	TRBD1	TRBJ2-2	CASRRDRVSTGELFF	TGCGCCAGCAGGAGGGACAGGGTATCTACCGGGGAGCTGTTTTTT
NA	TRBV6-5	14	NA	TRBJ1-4	CATRASGEGEKLFF	TGTGCCACCAGGGCGAGCGGGGAGGGTGAAAAACTGTTTTTT
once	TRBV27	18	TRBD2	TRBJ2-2	CASSTLNTGTSGTGELFF	TGTGCCAGCAGTACCCTTAACACCGGGACTAGCGGGACCGGGGAGCTGTTTTTT